A single T cell receptor beta chain is shown here with its context. Its antigen is unidentified. Using its own MiXCR run on the 5' RACE reads, TCRdb lists one record per CDR3 protein. There are some 340,000 distinct CDR3 sequences in the sample; roughly 10% occur only once, and roughly 3% lies in the top ten. Trimming cost V 5 bases and J 9 bases, with 17 bases left between them. Germline values: CDR1 SGHTA, CDR2 FQGTGA. The CDR3 covers 14 residues. This record comes from a study of T cells after yellow fever vaccination. Study conclusions and caveats: After the booster, 95% to 98% of CD4 and 75% to 90% of CD8 primary-response clones were re-detected.

V is TRBV7-3 and J is TRBJ2-1, with D possibly being TRBD1 (6 bases). This material consisted of CD4+ T cells sorted from PBMCs, taken 45 days after the yellow fever booster vaccination. The clonotype was recovered from a man between 18 and 29 years old who received the YFV17D yellow fever vaccine. The CDR3 reads CASSQNQGTGEQFF. The CDR3 DNA reads as TGTGCCAGCAGCCAAAATCAGGGGACGGGTGAGCAGTTCTTC.